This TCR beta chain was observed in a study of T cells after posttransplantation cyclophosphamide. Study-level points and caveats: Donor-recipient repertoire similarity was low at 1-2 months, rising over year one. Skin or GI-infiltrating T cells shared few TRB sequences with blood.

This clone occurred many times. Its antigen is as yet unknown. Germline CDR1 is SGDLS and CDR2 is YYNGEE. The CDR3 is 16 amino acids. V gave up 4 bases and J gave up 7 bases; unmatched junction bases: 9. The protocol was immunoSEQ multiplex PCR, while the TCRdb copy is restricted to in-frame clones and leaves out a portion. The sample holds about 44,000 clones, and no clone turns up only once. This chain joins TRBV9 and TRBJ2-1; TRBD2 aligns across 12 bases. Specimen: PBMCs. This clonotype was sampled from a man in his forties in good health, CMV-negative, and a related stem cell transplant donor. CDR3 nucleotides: TGTGCCAGCAGCTTACCTAGCGGGGGGGCCGTAAATGAGCAGTTCTTC. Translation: CASSLPSGGAVNEQFF. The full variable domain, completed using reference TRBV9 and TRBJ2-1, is DSGVTQTPKHLITATGQRVTLRCSPRSGDLSVYWYQQSLDQGLQFLIQYYNGEERAKGNILERFSAQQFPDLHSELNLSSLELGDSALYFCASSLPSGGAVNEQFFGPGTRLTVL.